This TCR beta chain was captured in a study of T cell responses to AZD1222 COVID-19 vaccine. TCRdb's table, derived via immunoSEQ multiplex PCR, lists solely in-frame clones and lacks some. The repertoire holds 90,000 to 120,000 clones, roughly nine tenths seen once, with roughly 4.3% in the top ten. Germline V CDR1 and CDR2: SGHTA, FQGTGA. The CDR3 sequence is 14 residues long. The V end lost 5 bases, the J end lost 3 bases, and 12 bases lay between the germline ends. This clone was recorded once. The input for sequencing was peripheral blood, taken on day 0 of AZD1222 vaccination. The receptor comes from an adult in good health. The genes are TRBV7-3 and TRBJ2-3; no clear D. CDR3 in DNA: TGTGCCAGCAGCACCAACGGTTGGACAGATACGCAGTATTTT. It yields the protein CASSTNGWTDTQYF.